The entry that follows covers one T cell receptor beta chain sequence. Its antigen is undetermined. The CDR3 spans 16 residues. V was clipped by 2 bases and J by 2 bases; unmatched bases: 6. The germline CDR1 and CDR2 sequences are MNHEY and SVGEGT. This entry is derived from a study of molecular identifiers for immune sequencing clone quantification. Making the bulk TCR libraries relied on previously described methods and listed TCR primers. TCRdb called the PCR reads again in MiXCR, with one record for every CDR3 protein. The sample contains 400,000 to 600,000 distinct CDR3 sequences, about a quarter of which appear only once. General study findings and limits: Clonotypes topping 20 RNA copies carried over 97% of effector molecules but under 1% of naive ones.

The specimen sequenced was naive CD8+ T cells from blood, with Jurkat cell RNA spiked in. Subset in this sample: FACS-sorted CD8+CD4-CCR7+CD45RA+ naive T cells. The origin of this receptor is a human donor in good health. Some libraries in this study had Jurkat cell RNA spiked in. The gene calls are TRBV6-2 or TRBV6-3 and TRBJ2-5; TRBD2 aligns across 9 bases. CDR3 amino acids: CASSYPTLAGQETQYF. The CDR3 nucleotides are TGTGCCAGCAGTTACCCTACTCTAGCGGGGCAAGAGACCCAGTACTTC.